This entry is about one T cell receptor beta chain. This clonotype was counted a few times. Its antigen remains unidentified. Base qualities are not at hand, and no much larger clone is one base apart. This specimen comes from a study of naive and memory T cell subsets (dated by TCRdb to about 2017). As for the study more broadly: The study applied an open-source, UMI-based TCR alpha and beta sequencing pipeline to sorted naive and memory peripheral blood T cell subsets. Complete agreement was observed between the functional CMV T cell responses and the IgG serology results. RNA was DNase-treated and reverse transcribed with TCR constant-region primers, mostly using SuperScript III.

V loses 5 bases, J loses 2 bases, and the germline ends lie 9 bases apart. The germline V gene gives CDR1 as MNHEY and CDR2 as SVGAGI. The CDR3 holds 14 amino acids from the cysteine to the phenylalanine. CDR3 DNA is the only sequence kept; it has 42 bases, read in frame from the first base. Results and caveats for the whole study, not just this receptor: A few larger clonotypes were present in naive repertoires, especially CD8 naive repertoires, and these clonotypes were possibly memory cells re-expressing CD45RA. In both CD4 and CD8 cells, going from naive through CM, EM and EMRA, the Gini index went up while Shannon and inverse Simpson diversity went down. The repertoire findings for the naive and memory subsets could not be validated against a ground truth because none was available. A clonotype was defined as a single alpha or beta chain sequence rather than as a paired alpha/beta receptor. RNA-based TCR counts may be influenced by expression changes linked to T cell activation and differentiation. TCR abundance followed a power law with an exponent that was different for naive and memory subsets but consistent across the three individuals. Following error correction, more than 85% of naive TCR sequences occurred only once, which made naive abundance distributions much steeper than those of memory subsets.

From the second PCR step onward, the TCR alpha chain libraries and the TCR beta chain libraries were amplified separately. Donor CMV status was determined by IFNgamma production from CD4+ T cells after overnight stimulation of fresh PBMCs with CMV viral lysate. Miltenyi beads were used first to positively select CD4 T cells, and CD8 T cells were then positively selected from the CD4-negative fraction. After staining for CD3, CD4, CD8, CD45RA, CD27 and a live/dead dye, cells were sorted on a BD Aria II into four subsets based on CD45RA and CD27. Blood was obtained from a few healthy volunteers, and the blood from each volunteer was fractionated into CD4 and CD8 T cells and subsequently into four differentiation subsets. Approximately 120 ml of peripheral blood was taken from each donor, and PBMC were separated by density-gradient centrifugation on Ficoll-Paque PLUS. After sorting, cells were lysed in RLT buffer, RNA was extracted using a Qiagen RNeasy kit, and the extracted RNA was stored at -80 degrees C.

Libraries came from UMI-ligation and nested PCR. The beta constant-region primer was an equimolar mix of two oligonucleotides covering both TRBC1 and TRBC2. The ligated cDNA went through four rounds of PCR with nested alpha and beta constant-region primers together with the SP2 primer. T4 RNA ligase 1 ligated a single-stranded oligonucleotide carrying the SP2 primer and a 12-nucleotide UMI to the cDNA 3' end. Incubation of the ligation reaction was carried out at 16 degrees C for about 19-25 hours. To avoid over-amplification, PCR2 was usually performed as a SYBR Green qPCR and halted once a predetermined threshold was reached. Every purification after the first one was done using Agencourt AMPure XP magnetic beads. Library amounts were measured by Qubit and library quality was assessed on a TapeStation, where the main peak was expected at around 650 bp. Sequencing of the pooled libraries was done on an Illumina MiSeq using v2 2x251 paired-end kits, which typically yielded 1-2 million reads per sample. Libraries were pooled at about 4 nM per sample, and roughly 4.5-8% PhiX was added to improve cluster recognition. Per the source publication's procedure: FASTQ reads processed by Demultiplexor were assigned V and J genes by Decombinator through tag matching that tolerated a single base-pair mismatch. Collapsinator used UMIs to correct both sequencing errors and frequency errors arising from PCR heterogeneity. TCRs were translated and CDR3s were extracted from the conserved cysteine to the FGXG phenylalanine by CDR3Translator, with non-productive sequences being flagged. Gini, Shannon entropy and inverse Simpson indices were computed after subsampling the repertoires to the same number of UMI-defined TCRs. Within the linear range, a power law was fitted to clonotype abundance distributions using maximum likelihood. Similar UMI counts, unique TCR numbers and clonal distributions were obtained with the pipeline and with MIGEC on one naive CD8 sample. One analysis removed from the naive repertoire any naive TCRs that were also found in any memory subset from the same donor. The repertoires were searched for 7,322 CMV-associated CDR3 sequences that had been compiled from VDJdb and a published dataset. TCRdb reanalyzed the raw reads on its own, using fastp at Q25 for trimming and MiXCR for clone calling, and kept in-frame beta chains. Rows are combined by CDR3 protein, so each entry shows the most common genes and DNA. The V and J calls and clone size come from TCRdb's table, not from the authors' own analysis. For this sample the table gives over 110,000 distinct CDR3 sequences, of which approximately 20% were detected only once. 0.6% to 0.7% of the sample is held by the ten biggest clonotypes.

The rearrangement joined TRBV6-5 to TRBJ1-4, with TRBD1 tentatively as D gene (6 bases match). This clonotype originated in a human donor in good health. The specimen was naive CD8+ T cells from blood. Per the publication, the cell subset or site label means: naive T cells, CD45RA high CD27+. The CDR3 amino acid sequence is: CASSTDSTNEKLFF. The DNA sequence reads TGTGCCAGCAGTACGGACAGCACTAATGAAAAACTGTTTTTT.